The rows below give T cell receptor beta chains drawn from one sample of a study of T cell repertoires in cytomegalovirus infection. These TCRs are of unknown antigen specificity. TCRdb reprocessed the reads with MiXCR, giving one entry per CDR3 protein. Of 650,000 to 900,000 distinct CDR3 sequences in the sample, around 29% are singletons; the top ten hold 13%. The material sequenced was cultured CD8+ T cells from PBMCs, taken from culture after CMV antigen stimulation. The receptors derive from a human donor in good health (CMV status not recorded). Some clones in this sample may be carry-over from other donors' samples. Each CDR3 is given with its conserved first and last residue. The order of the fields is V gene, J gene, D gene, clone size, CDR3 protein, CDR3 DNA. D genes are given only for firm matches. Clone size is shown for a subset of rows, as once, few, many or a class of expanded clone.

v_gene: TRBV19; j_gene: TRBJ1-2; d_gene: TRBD1; abundance: -; CDR3aa: CASSGQAQANYGYTF; CDR3nt: TGTGCCAGTAGCGGACAGGCTCAAGCTAACTATGGCTACACCTTC
v_gene: TRBV12-3/TRBV12-4; j_gene: TRBJ2-1; d_gene: -; abundance: -; CDR3aa: CASRLTQGNEQFF; CDR3nt: TGTGCCAGCAGACTAACACAGGGAAATGAGCAGTTCTTC
v_gene: TRBV6-2/TRBV6-3; j_gene: TRBJ1-5; d_gene: -; abundance: -; CDR3aa: CATGSVTHQPQHF; CDR3nt: TGTGCCACCGGCTCCGTAACCCATCAGCCCCAGCATTTT
v_gene: TRBV28; j_gene: TRBJ2-3; d_gene: -; abundance: many; CDR3aa: CASTKKAGKILLGDTQYF; CDR3nt: TGTGCCAGCACGAAGAAAGCGGGCAAGATTCTTCTTGGAGATACGCAGTATTTT
v_gene: TRBV7-9; j_gene: TRBJ1-6; d_gene: -; abundance: few; CDR3aa: CASSLEGLNNSPLHF; CDR3nt: TGTGCCAGCAGCTTAGAAGGCTTGAATAATTCACCCCTCCACTTT
v_gene: TRBV5-5; j_gene: TRBJ2-3; d_gene: -; abundance: -; CDR3aa: CASSEGGGGYTDTQYF; CDR3nt: TGTGCCAGCAGTGAAGGAGGCGGGGGCTACACAGATACGCAGTATTTT
v_gene: TRBV27; j_gene: TRBJ1-1; d_gene: -; abundance: few; CDR3aa: CASSHGQTEAFF; CDR3nt: TGTGCCAGCAGCCATGGACAGACCGAAGCTTTCTTT
v_gene: TRBV11-3; j_gene: TRBJ1-1; d_gene: -; abundance: -; CDR3aa: CASSSVGVNTEAFF; CDR3nt: TGTGCCAGCAGTTCGGTGGGCGTGAACACTGAAGCTTTCTTT
v_gene: TRBV19; j_gene: TRBJ2-1; d_gene: TRBD2; abundance: -; CDR3aa: CASSIQRGYNEQFF; CDR3nt: TGTGCCAGTAGTATCCAGCGGGGCTACAATGAGCAGTTCTTC
v_gene: TRBV6-2/TRBV6-3; j_gene: TRBJ2-5; d_gene: -; abundance: few; CDR3aa: CASSEDSTWGQETQYF; CDR3nt: TGTGCCAGCAGTGAGGACTCAACCTGGGGCCAAGAGACCCAGTACTTC
v_gene: TRBV7-6; j_gene: TRBJ2-5; d_gene: -; abundance: few; CDR3aa: CASSLGAGYQETQYF; CDR3nt: TGTGCCAGCAGCTTAGGAGCAGGGTACCAAGAGACCCAGTACTTC
v_gene: TRBV10-3; j_gene: TRBJ2-1; d_gene: TRBD2; abundance: few; CDR3aa: CASSSGAGGSSYNEQFF; CDR3nt: TGTGCCTCTTCCTCTGGGGCGGGGGGTAGCTCCTACAATGAGCAGTTCTTC
v_gene: TRBV7-6; j_gene: TRBJ1-2; d_gene: -; abundance: -; CDR3aa: CASSPLTGGNGYTF; CDR3nt: TGTGCCAGCAGCCCTTTGACAGGAGGAAATGGCTACACCTTC
v_gene: TRBV7-6; j_gene: TRBJ2-4; d_gene: -; abundance: few; CDR3aa: CASSQGIAKNIQYF; CDR3nt: TGTGCCAGCAGCCAAGGGATAGCCAAAAACATTCAGTACTTC
v_gene: TRBV9; j_gene: TRBJ2-6; d_gene: -; abundance: -; CDR3aa: CASSPSTPLSGANVLTF; CDR3nt: TGTGCCAGCAGCCCCAGCACCCCTCTCTCCGGGGCCAACGTCCTGACTTTC
v_gene: TRBV7-9; j_gene: TRBJ1-5; d_gene: -; abundance: many; CDR3aa: CASSQGGVNQPQHF; CDR3nt: TGTGCCAGCAGTCAGGGCGGAGTCAATCAGCCCCAGCATTTT
v_gene: TRBV28; j_gene: TRBJ1-2; d_gene: -; abundance: -; CDR3aa: CASSLPSGNYGYTF; CDR3nt: TGTGCCAGCAGTTTACCCTCAGGGAACTATGGCTACACCTTC
v_gene: TRBV28; j_gene: TRBJ2-5; d_gene: TRBD1; abundance: many; CDR3aa: CASSQFRDRKETQYF; CDR3nt: TGTGCCAGCAGCCAGTTCCGGGACAGAAAAGAGACCCAGTACTTC
v_gene: TRBV27; j_gene: TRBJ1-6; d_gene: -; abundance: -; CDR3aa: CASSLGLGSPLHF; CDR3nt: TGTGCCAGCAGTTTAGGGCTCGGGTCACCCCTCCACTTT
v_gene: TRBV27; j_gene: TRBJ1-5; d_gene: -; abundance: many; CDR3aa: CASGLGIYSNQPQHF; CDR3nt: TGTGCCAGCGGCCTGGGCATTTATAGCAATCAGCCCCAGCATTTT
v_gene: TRBV6-6; j_gene: TRBJ2-3; d_gene: -; abundance: -; CDR3aa: CASSDLGTTDTQYF; CDR3nt: TGTGCCAGCAGCGACCTCGGGACAACAGATACGCAGTATTTT
v_gene: TRBV7-9; j_gene: TRBJ1-1; d_gene: -; abundance: few; CDR3aa: CASKGSAANTEAFF; CDR3nt: TGTGCCAGCAAGGGTTCGGCAGCGAACACTGAAGCTTTCTTT
v_gene: TRBV27; j_gene: TRBJ1-4; d_gene: -; abundance: few; CDR3aa: CASSFGVGHEKLFF; CDR3nt: TGTGCCAGCAGTTTCGGGGTGGGGCATGAAAAACTGTTTTTT
v_gene: TRBV4-1; j_gene: TRBJ2-5; d_gene: TRBD1; abundance: -; CDR3aa: CASSPETGETQETQYF; CDR3nt: TGCGCCAGCAGCCCAGAAACAGGGGAGACCCAAGAGACCCAGTACTTC
v_gene: TRBV12-3/TRBV12-4; j_gene: TRBJ1-1; d_gene: -; abundance: few; CDR3aa: CASSTGSLNEAFF; CDR3nt: TGTGCCAGCAGTACCGGGAGTTTAAATGAAGCTTTCTTT
v_gene: TRBV11-2; j_gene: TRBJ1-3; d_gene: -; abundance: -; CDR3aa: CASSDEQGILPDSGNTIYF; CDR3nt: TGTGCCAGCAGCGATGAACAGGGAATACTCCCCGACTCTGGAAACACCATATATTTT
v_gene: TRBV28; j_gene: TRBJ1-5; d_gene: TRBD1; abundance: -; CDR3aa: CASSTPGQVGDQPQHF; CDR3nt: TGTGCCAGCAGTACTCCGGGACAGGTAGGGGATCAGCCCCAGCATTTT
v_gene: TRBV4-1; j_gene: TRBJ1-2; d_gene: -; abundance: once; CDR3aa: CASSHSDWDYGYTF; CDR3nt: TGCGCCAGCAGCCACTCGGACTGGGACTATGGCTACACCTTC
v_gene: TRBV7-8; j_gene: TRBJ1-2; d_gene: -; abundance: few; CDR3aa: CASSLVYSGQGYTF; CDR3nt: TGTGCCAGCAGCTTAGTTTATAGCGGGCAGGGCTACACCTTC
v_gene: TRBV5-6; j_gene: TRBJ1-6; d_gene: -; abundance: -; CDR3aa: CASSLKVPALHF; CDR3nt: TGTGCCAGCAGCTTGAAGGTGCCGGCCCTCCACTTT
v_gene: TRBV2; j_gene: TRBJ2-7; d_gene: -; abundance: few; CDR3aa: CASKITGTFIYEQYF; CDR3nt: TGTGCCAGCAAGATTACCGGGACATTCATTTACGAGCAGTACTTC
v_gene: TRBV2; j_gene: TRBJ2-5; d_gene: -; abundance: few; CDR3aa: CASLEGRETQYF; CDR3nt: TGTGCCAGCCTTGAGGGGCGAGAGACCCAGTACTTC
v_gene: TRBV7-6; j_gene: TRBJ2-7; d_gene: -; abundance: -; CDR3aa: CASSLNNYEQYF; CDR3nt: TGTGCCAGCAGCTTAAATAACTACGAGCAGTACTTC
v_gene: TRBV12-5; j_gene: TRBJ2-1; d_gene: TRBD2; abundance: few; CDR3aa: CASARASGVGNEQFF; CDR3nt: TGTGCTAGTGCCAGAGCTAGCGGGGTAGGGAATGAGCAGTTCTTC
v_gene: TRBV7-8; j_gene: TRBJ2-7; d_gene: -; abundance: -; CDR3aa: CASGLGLYEQYF; CDR3nt: TGTGCCAGCGGCTTAGGGCTCTACGAGCAGTACTTC
v_gene: TRBV27; j_gene: TRBJ2-5; d_gene: -; abundance: -; CDR3aa: CASSLSLGAEETQYF; CDR3nt: TGTGCCAGCAGTTTATCGTTGGGGGCCGAAGAGACCCAGTACTTC
v_gene: TRBV6-5; j_gene: TRBJ2-1; d_gene: TRBD2; abundance: -; CDR3aa: CASSLTSGGQRGNEQFF; CDR3nt: TGTGCCAGCTCCTTGACTAGCGGGGGACAGAGAGGCAATGAGCAGTTCTTC
v_gene: TRBV5-1; j_gene: TRBJ2-1; d_gene: -; abundance: few; CDR3aa: CASTWNSYNEQFF; CDR3nt: TGCGCCAGCACCTGGAACTCTTACAATGAGCAGTTCTTC
v_gene: TRBV19; j_gene: TRBJ1-1; d_gene: -; abundance: few; CDR3aa: CASSGTRGTKTEAFF; CDR3nt: TGTGCCAGTAGCGGGACTCGGGGGACTAAAACTGAAGCTTTCTTT
v_gene: TRBV7-2; j_gene: TRBJ2-3; d_gene: -; abundance: few; CDR3aa: CASSSWRDRLTDTQYF; CDR3nt: TGTGCCAGCAGCTCTTGGCGGGACAGACTCACAGATACGCAGTATTTT
v_gene: TRBV28; j_gene: TRBJ2-2; d_gene: TRBD1; abundance: -; CDR3aa: CASSHDRGRTGELFF; CDR3nt: TGTGCCAGCAGTCATGACAGGGGGCGGACCGGGGAGCTGTTTTTT
v_gene: TRBV6-5; j_gene: TRBJ2-2; d_gene: -; abundance: few; CDR3aa: CASRHRTAPGELFF; CDR3nt: TGTGCCAGCAGGCACAGGACAGCGCCCGGGGAGCTGTTTTTT
v_gene: TRBV7-6; j_gene: TRBJ1-1; d_gene: TRBD1; abundance: many; CDR3aa: CASSLGTGHTEAFF; CDR3nt: TGTGCCAGCAGCTTAGGGACAGGGCACACTGAAGCTTTCTTT
v_gene: TRBV7-3; j_gene: TRBJ1-2; d_gene: -; abundance: -; CDR3aa: CASSLVASSGGYTF; CDR3nt: TGTGCCAGCAGCTTAGTGGCCTCGTCGGGTGGCTACACCTTC
v_gene: TRBV7-3; j_gene: TRBJ1-4; d_gene: -; abundance: -; CDR3aa: CASSRLGRNNEKLFF; CDR3nt: TGTGCCAGCAGCAGGTTGGGACGGAATAATGAAAAACTGTTTTTT
v_gene: TRBV5-1; j_gene: TRBJ2-1; d_gene: -; abundance: few; CDR3aa: CASSFPLEGSYNEQFF; CDR3nt: TGCGCCAGCAGCTTCCCTCTTGAGGGCTCCTACAATGAGCAGTTCTTC
v_gene: TRBV27; j_gene: TRBJ2-5; d_gene: -; abundance: -; CDR3aa: CASSFRTGETQYF; CDR3nt: TGTGCCAGCAGTTTCCGGACGGGTGAGACCCAGTACTTC
v_gene: TRBV7-2; j_gene: TRBJ1-6; d_gene: -; abundance: few; CDR3aa: CASSLRQGIDSPLHF; CDR3nt: TGTGCCAGCAGCTTAAGGCAGGGGATTGATTCACCCCTCCACTTT
v_gene: TRBV2; j_gene: TRBJ1-2; d_gene: TRBD1; abundance: -; CDR3aa: CASRTGTGKYGYTF; CDR3nt: TGTGCCAGCAGGACAGGGACAGGGAAGTATGGCTACACCTTC
v_gene: TRBV19; j_gene: TRBJ2-1; d_gene: -; abundance: -; CDR3aa: CASSMTALASYNEQFF; CDR3nt: TGTGCCAGTAGTATGACGGCACTTGCCTCCTACAATGAGCAGTTCTTC
v_gene: TRBV6-5; j_gene: TRBJ2-3; d_gene: TRBD2; abundance: few; CDR3aa: CASSYSGTRAQYF; CDR3nt: TGTGCCAGCAGTTACTCGGGGACTAGAGCGCAGTATTTT
v_gene: TRBV19; j_gene: TRBJ1-1; d_gene: -; abundance: -; CDR3aa: CASSGTGIEAFF; CDR3nt: TGTGCCAGTAGCGGTACCGGGATTGAAGCTTTCTTT
v_gene: TRBV10-3; j_gene: TRBJ1-3; d_gene: TRBD1; abundance: few; CDR3aa: CAIRVGDSSGNTIYF; CDR3nt: TGTGCCATCAGGGTAGGGGACAGCTCTGGAAACACCATATATTTT